This entry is about one TCR beta chain. Produced via immunoSEQ multiplex PCR; TCRdb's table is partial and in-frame only. The repertoire consists of 11,000 to 15,000 clones, with 71% occurring once and the leading ten covering 3.1%. Analysis of PBMCs was direct, with no culture step. Germline CDR1 reads SGHRS; CDR2 reads YFSETQ. V gave up 2 bases and J gave up 14 bases, with 17 bases separating them. This CDR3 is built from 14 residues. The sample originates from a study of neoadjuvant anti-PD-1 for oral cavity cancer. Looking at the study overall: Non-progressing patients received a fourth nivolumab dose near day 43, then surgery on days 50-56.

The origin of this receptor is a person between 35 and 79 years old with oral cavity squamous cell carcinoma. The sample was PBMCs, taken before nivolumab (anti-PD-1) treatment. The genes are TRBV5-1 and TRBJ1-6; TRBD1 might be the D (5 bases). The CDR3 spells CASSLPGPTGTLHF. CDR3 DNA: TGCGCCAGCAGCTTACCGGGACCCACGGGGACCCTCCACTTT.